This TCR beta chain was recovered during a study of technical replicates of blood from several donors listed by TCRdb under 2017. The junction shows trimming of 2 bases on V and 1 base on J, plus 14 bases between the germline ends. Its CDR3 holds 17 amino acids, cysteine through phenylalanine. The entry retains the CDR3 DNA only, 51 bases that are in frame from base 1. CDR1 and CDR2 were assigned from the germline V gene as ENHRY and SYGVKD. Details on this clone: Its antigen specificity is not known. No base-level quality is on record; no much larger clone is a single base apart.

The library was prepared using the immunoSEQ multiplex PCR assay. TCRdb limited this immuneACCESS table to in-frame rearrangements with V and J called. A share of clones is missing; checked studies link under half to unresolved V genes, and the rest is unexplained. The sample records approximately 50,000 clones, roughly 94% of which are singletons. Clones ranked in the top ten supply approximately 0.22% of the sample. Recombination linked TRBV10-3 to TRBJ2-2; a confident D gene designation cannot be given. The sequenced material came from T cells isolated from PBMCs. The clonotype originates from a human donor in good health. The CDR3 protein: CAISENPSPGNTGELFF. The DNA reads TGTGCCATCAGTGAGAATCCATCTCCGGGGAACACCGGGGAGCTGTTTTTT.